The 29 T cell receptor beta chains in this list originate from one sample, sequenced in a study of T-cell reconstitution after alpha-beta-depleted transplantation in children. Preparing the TCRbeta library involved the use of unique molecular identifiers. TCRdb reanalysed the PCR reads using MiXCR and keeps one entry per CDR3 protein. The sample has about 110,000 distinct CDR3 sequences, almost 6.5% seen once. This specimen consisted of PBMCs, mostly from graft donor cells, obtained 360 days after TCRalphabeta/CD19-depleted stem cell transplant. The receptors were gathered from a male patient aged 2 to 9 who had a stem cell transplant for acute lymphoblastic leukemia, so the T cells may come from the graft donor.

The V call is TRBV20-1, the J call TRBJ1-4; possible D gene TRBD1, 5 bases. The CDR3 loop spans 18 amino acids. Looked up from germline, CDR1 is DFQATT and CDR2 is SNEGSKA (reference sequence). V was pared by 0 bases and J by 8 bases, with 25 bases between. The CDR3 DNA follows: TGCAGTGCTAGAGACCAAGACGAGGGGTGGTCGGTCGGCGAAAAACTGTTTTTT. Protein product: CSARDQDEGWSVGEKLFF.

This clonotype was counted ten times or more. The chain joins TRBV27 to TRBJ2-7; TRBD2 is a possible D gene (5 bases). This CDR3 is built from 12 residues. The V gene lost 8 bases and the J gene lost 0 bases, with 8 bases spanning the gap. Germline V gene sequence: CDR1 MNHEY, CDR2 SMNVEV (reference sequence). The chain's CDR3 is CASGSSSYEQYF. The CDR3 DNA sequence: TGTGCCAGCGGGAGTAGCTCCTACGAGCAGTACTTC.

This clonotype was found a few times. This chain connects TRBV7-9 to TRBJ2-2; D remains unclear. Per the germline V gene, CDR1 is SEHNR and CDR2 is FQNEAQ (reference sequence). CDR3 length: 14 amino acids. The V gene lost 0 bases and the J gene lost 4 bases, with 6 bases spanning the gap. The CDR3 nucleotides are TGTGCCAGCAGCTTAGCAGTCATCACCGGGGAGCTGTTTTTT. Translated, it gives CASSLAVITGELFF.

This clonotype was detected ten times or more. This chain uses TRBV27 with TRBJ2-7; TRBD1 matches at 10 bases. Germline CDR1 reads MNHEY; CDR2 reads SMNVEV (reference sequence). CDR3 size: 14 residues. With V trimmed by 2 bases and J by 6 bases, 4 bases remained unmatched. The chain's CDR3 is CASSLRQGAREQYF. CDR3 DNA: TGTGCCAGCAGTTTAAGACAGGGGGCACGCGAGCAGTACTTC.

This clonotype occurred many times. The chain joins TRBV4-1 to TRBJ1-1; D perhaps matches TRBD1 (5 bases). Trimming removed 0 bases at V and 1 base at J, with 12 bases between. The germline V gene has CDR1 MGHRA and CDR2 YSYEKL. This CDR3 is 16 amino acids long. The CDR3 is CASSQDRAGGNTEAFF. The CDR3 DNA sequence: TGCGCCAGCAGCCAAGATCGTGCGGGGGGGAACACTGAAGCTTTCTTT.

This chain links TRBV6-1 with TRBJ2-7; TRBD2 matches 10 bases. Trimming took 2 bases from V and 4 from J; bases not matched to a gene: 8. This CDR3 comprises 16 residues. The germline V gene encodes CDR1 MNHNS and CDR2 SASEGT. The CDR3 region has the DNA TGTGCCAGCAGTGAACGAACTAGCGGGAAAGTTTACGAGCAGTACTTC. Protein sequence: CASSERTSGKVYEQYF.

J is TRBJ1-5 and V is TRBV27; no firm D call. V was pared by 7 bases and J by 2 bases, with 12 bases between. The CDR3 runs to 14 residues. Germline values: CDR1 MNHEY, CDR2 SMNVEV (reference sequence). CDR3 amino acids: CASTSPDGNQPQHF. Written as DNA, the CDR3 is TGTGCCAGCACCAGCCCGGACGGCAATCAGCCCCAGCATTTT.

This clonotype was observed a few times. The chain couples TRBV10-3 to TRBJ1-2; TRBD1 matches 8 bases. J lost 6 bases, V lost 10 bases, and 4 bases had no gene match. CDR1 ENHRY and CDR2 SYGVKD come from the germline V gene. The CDR3 contains 11 residues. CDR3 protein: CATTGGHGYTF. Here the CDR3 DNA reads TGTGCCACAACAGGGGGGCATGGCTACACCTTC.

This clonotype was detected ten times or more. This chain uses TRBV4-2 with TRBJ2-1, with 16 bases fitting TRBD2. V lost 1 base to trimming and J lost 7 bases; unmatched junction nucleotides: 10. This CDR3 has 19 amino acids. The V gene's germline CDR1 is LGHNA and CDR2 YNFKEQ. This chain's CDR3 is CASSQGPGTSGRAENEQFF. The CDR3 DNA sequence: TGTGCCAGCAGCCAAGGCCCCGGGACTAGCGGGAGGGCCGAAAATGAGCAGTTCTTC.

This clonotype occurred many times. V gene TRBV7-9 combines with J gene TRBJ1-4; D uncertain. In germline, CDR1 is SEHNR, CDR2 FQNEAQ (reference sequence). Trimming left V 3 bases short and J 4 bases short, with 3 bases between. The CDR3 is made up of 12 amino acids. This CDR3 reads CASSFGNEKLFF. In nucleotides, the CDR3 is TGTGCCAGCAGCTTCGGTAATGAAAAACTGTTTTTT.

About this clonotype: The CDR3 does not close with the conserved phenylalanine or tryptophan, likely indicating a read error. This chain connects TRBV7-8 to TRBJ2-5; D is ambiguous. Trimming stripped 5 bases from V and 5 bases from J, with 12 bases between. Germline V CDR1 and CDR2: SGHVS, FQNEAQ. The CDR3 extends over 13 amino acids. CDR3 in amino acids: CASSATSRETQYY. Here the CDR3 DNA reads TGTGCCAGCAGCGCCACCTCGAGGGAGACCCAGTACTAC.

The J gene is TRBJ2-7, the V gene TRBV13, with D perhaps TRBD1 (7 bases). Germline V gene data show CDR1 as PRHDT and CDR2 as FYEKMQ (reference sequence). V was trimmed by 4 bases and J by 0 bases, leaving 13 bases between them. The CDR3 extends over 15 amino acids. The CDR3 DNA reads TGTGCCAGCAGCTGGGGGGACAGCTACTCCTACGAGCAGTACTTC. Protein: CASSWGDSYSYEQYF.

This clonotype came up many times. The DNA for the CDR3 is TGTGCCAGCAGCTTACCAGGCTATGAGCAGTTCTTC. Its protein product is CASSLPGYEQFF. The chain has TRBV7-9 and TRBJ2-1; D gene uncertain. Germline V gene data show CDR1 as SEHNR and CDR2 as FQNEAQ (reference sequence). Trimming cost V 2 bases and J 8 bases, with 7 bases left between them. The CDR3 totals 12 residues.

This clonotype was observed at least ten times. This chain uses TRBV4-3 with TRBJ2-7, with no clear D. V lost 0 bases and J 4 bases, leaving 13 bases between the germline ends. Per germline, CDR1 LGHNA and CDR2 YSLEER. The CDR3 contains 15 residues. The CDR3 nucleotides are TGCGCCAGCAGCCAAGATAATACGTGGCCGTACGAGCAGTACTTC. Encoded protein: CASSQDNTWPYEQYF.

Ten or more counts support this clonotype. V usage is TRBV27 and J usage is TRBJ2-7; 13 nucleotides agree with TRBD2. CDR3 length: 15 residues. CDR1 and CDR2 (germline): MNHEY, SMNVEV (reference sequence). The junction had 7 bases not matched to a gene; V was cut back by 8 bases and J by 3 bases. CDR3 region: CASSWTSGGFYEQYF. In nucleotides, the CDR3 is TGTGCCAGCTCCTGGACTAGCGGGGGCTTCTACGAGCAGTACTTC.

In its sample, this clonotype was seen many times. V usage is TRBV7-8 and J usage is TRBJ1-1, with 7 bases aligning to TRBD1. The CDR3 has 11 amino acids. Trimming took 3 bases from V and 11 from J; bases not matched to a gene: 3. Germline loops: CDR1 SGHVS, CDR2 FQNEAQ. The CDR3 nucleotides are TGTGCCAGCAGCTTTACAGGGGATGCTTTCTTT. Protein product: CASSFTGDAFF. Based on the CDR3 plus reference TRBV7-8 and TRBJ1-1, the full variable domain is GAGVSQSPRYKVAKRGQDVALRCDPISGHVSLFWYQQALGQGPEFLTYFQNEAQLDKSGLPSDRFFAERPEGSVSTLKIQRTQQEDSAVYLCASSFTGDAFFGQGTRLTVV.

The V call is TRBV7-9, the J call TRBJ2-4, with a weak D call TRBD1 (6 bases). The CDR3 consists of 16 residues. Trimming cost V 8 bases and J 0 bases, with 17 bases left between them. CDR1 and CDR2 (germline): SEHNR, FQNEAQ (reference sequence). CDR3 protein: CASSSGTKLAKNIQYF. For the CDR3, the DNA is TGTGCCAGCTCATCCGGGACAAAATTAGCCAAAAACATTCAGTACTTC. Filled out from reference TRBV7-9 and TRBJ2-4, the complete variable domain reads DTGVSQNPRHKITKRGQNVTFRCDPISEHNRLYWYRQTLGQGPEFLTYFQNEAQLEKSRLLSDRFSAERPKGSFSTLEIQRTEQGDSAMYLCASSSGTKLAKNIQYFGAGTRLSVL.

This clonotype was counted at least ten times. The chain couples TRBV20-1 to TRBJ2-7; no firm D call. Germline assignment: CDR1 DFQATT and CDR2 SNEGSKA (reference sequence). The CDR3 consists of 11 residues. The V gene lost 3 bases and the J gene lost 2 bases, with 5 bases spanning the gap. CDR3 residues: CSARRTYEQYF. The CDR3 nucleotides are TGCAGTGCTAGGAGGACCTACGAGCAGTACTTC.

This clonotype was seen at least ten times. V usage is TRBV27 and J usage is TRBJ1-5; possible D gene TRBD1, 5 bases. Germline CDR1 MNHEY, CDR2 SMNVEV (reference sequence). The V end was cut by 2 bases, the J end by 4 bases, with 9 bases between. The CDR3 is made up of 14 amino acids. As DNA, the CDR3 is TGTGCCAGCAGTTTAGGGGCAGAGAATCAGCCCCAGCATTTT. Encoded protein: CASSLGAENQPQHF.

This clonotype was seen many times. This sequence joins TRBV29-1 and TRBJ2-1, with 14 bases aligning to TRBD2. Germline loops: CDR1 SQVTM, CDR2 ANQGSEA. This CDR3 has 16 residues. V was pared by 7 bases and J by 6 bases, with 11 bases of the junction left unmatched. DNA of the CDR3: TGCAGCGCCGGACTAGCGGGAGGACTGGTAACCAATGAGCAGTTCTTC. Its protein is CSAGLAGGLVTNEQFF.

Only a few counts were recorded for this clonotype. The chain joins TRBV7-9 to TRBJ2-1; the match to TRBD2 covers 9 bases. The CDR3 covers 16 residues. V lost 5 bases, J lost 5 bases, and 10 bases stayed unmatched. In germline, CDR1 is SEHNR, CDR2 FQNEAQ (reference sequence). The CDR3 region is CASSPLAGPLHNEQFF. CDR3 bases: TGTGCCAGCAGCCCCCTAGCGGGGCCCCTCCACAATGAGCAGTTCTTC.

In this sample, this clonotype turned up many times. V and J are TRBV11-2 and TRBJ2-1; D uncertain. This CDR3 is built from 13 residues. V was shortened by 5 bases and J by 6 bases, with 11 bases between the two germline ends. Germline V gene data show CDR1 as SGHAT and CDR2 as FQNNGV. CDR3 residues: CASSHQYFNEQFF. CDR3 sequence (DNA): TGTGCCAGCAGCCACCAGTACTTCAATGAGCAGTTCTTC.

Ten or more counts support this clonotype. The chain has TRBV29-1 and TRBJ2-5; no definite D call. V was clipped by 5 bases and J by 2 bases, with 18 bases between them. The CDR3 runs 15 residues. Germline V CDR1 and CDR2: SQVTM, ANQGSEA. The CDR3 nucleotides are TGCAGCGTTCAACAGAGAATAGGGCTTCAAGAGACCCAGTACTTC. Its protein product is CSVQQRIGLQETQYF.

This clonotype has just a few counts. The chain has TRBV25-1 and TRBJ2-7; D may correspond to TRBD1 or TRBD2 (6 bases each). Trimming removed 5 bases from V and 4 bases from J, with 18 bases in between. CDR3 length: 15 residues. Per germline, CDR1 MGHDK and CDR2 SYGVNS. In DNA form, the CDR3 reads TGTGCCAGCAGTCCCCCCAGACGGGGGCGATACGAGCAGTACTTC. Translation: CASSPPRRGRYEQYF.

This clonotype turned up a few times. The rearrangement joins TRBV20-1 to TRBJ2-7; D perhaps matches TRBD1 (5 bases). Germline V CDR1 and CDR2: DFQATT, SNEGSKA (reference sequence). This CDR3 has 13 residues. Between the trimmed V and J ends, which lost 1 base and 3 bases, there was a span of 10 bases. CDR3 region: CSARAIGVYEQYF. CDR3 bases: TGCAGTGCTAGAGCCATAGGGGTCTACGAGCAGTACTTC.

This clonotype was counted many times. The V gene is TRBV7-9, the J gene TRBJ2-7, with no clear D. Germline lookup yields CDR1 SEHNR and CDR2 FQNEAQ (reference sequence). The CDR3 is 14 amino acids. V lost 5 bases and J lost 6, with 17 bases in between. In DNA form, the CDR3 reads TGTGCCAGCAGCCCTAGGACGGCAGTTGGCGAGCAGTACTTC. Translation: CASSPRTAVGEQYF.

The V call is TRBV5-6, the J call TRBJ2-5; no definite D call. CDR1 is SGHDT, CDR2 YYEEEE, per germline. Trimming cost V 5 bases and J 3 bases, with 14 bases left between them. There are 14 residues in the CDR3. CDR3 amino acids: CASRYYVDKETQYF. CDR3 nucleotides: TGTGCCAGCAGGTATTACGTAGACAAAGAGACCCAGTACTTC.

The chain has TRBV4-3 and TRBJ1-1; 11 bases match TRBD1. CDR1 and CDR2 (germline): LGHNA, YSLEER. The V segment lost 1 base and the J segment 3 bases; nucleotides outside the gene matches: 4. CDR3 length equals 16 residues. This CDR3 is CASSQVWTGGDTEAFF. CDR3 coding DNA: TGCGCCAGCAGCCAAGTTTGGACAGGGGGCGACACTGAAGCTTTCTTT.

This clonotype was seen repeatedly, ten times or more. The V and J genes are TRBV12-3 or TRBV12-4 and TRBJ2-7; D not resolved. CDR3 length: 11 residues. The ends were cut back, 8 bases at V and 2 bases at J, with 7 bases in the middle. The CDR3 sequence: CASRDTYEQYF. CDR3 DNA: TGTGCCAGCCGCGACACCTACGAGCAGTACTTC.